A selection of T cell receptor beta chains follows, all from one sample in a study of T cells in Graves' hyperthyroidism and ophthalmopathy. MiXCR, applied by TCRdb to the multiplex PCR reads, yields one record per CDR3 protein. The sample yields roughly 550,000 distinct CDR3 sequences, roughly a sixth seen once. The sequencing sample was made of blood. These receptors were taken from a woman in her twenties or thirties with Graves' ophthalmopathy. CDR3s include the opening cysteine and the closing phenylalanine or tryptophan. A D gene is named only where the DNA matches it firmly. Size tells how often a clone was seen (once, few, many) or the class of an expanded clone, and some rows leave it out.

cdr3_aa,cdr3_nt,d_call,j_call,v_call,clone_size
CASSLMGTSGNTIYF,TGTGCCAGCAGTTTAATGGGGACGTCTGGAAACACCATATATTTT,.,TRBJ1-3,TRBV27,many
CASSFGPSYNEQFF,TGTGCCAGCAGTTTTGGCCCCTCCTACAATGAGCAGTTCTTC,.,TRBJ2-1,TRBV6-5,.
CASSLRGTGYHEQFF,TGTGCCAGCAGCCTACGGGGGACAGGGTATCATGAGCAGTTCTTC,TRBD1,TRBJ2-1,TRBV7-9,many
CASSFWSGGKAGNTIYF,TGTGCCAGCAGCTTTTGGTCCGGGGGGAAAGCCGGAAACACCATATATTTT,.,TRBJ1-3,TRBV5-8,.
CASSFVGTDTQYF,TGTGCCAGCAGTTTTGTGGGGACAGATACGCAGTATTTT,.,TRBJ2-3,TRBV28,many
CASSDRDRWEQYF,TGTGCCAGCAGTGACCGGGACAGATGGGAGCAGTACTTC,TRBD1,TRBJ2-7,TRBV2,many
CASKDLGANVLTF,TGTGCCAGCAAGGACCTAGGGGCCAACGTCCTGACTTTC,.,TRBJ2-6,TRBV28,many
CSAHQTGDQETQYF,TGCAGTGCTCACCAGACAGGGGACCAAGAGACCCAGTACTTC,TRBD1,TRBJ2-5,TRBV20-1,many
CAWSVGQGKPYEQYF,TGTGCCTGGAGTGTAGGACAGGGGAAACCCTACGAGCAGTACTTC,TRBD1,TRBJ2-7,TRBV30,few
CAWSPLNTEAFF,TGTGCCTGGAGCCCGTTGAACACTGAAGCTTTCTTT,.,TRBJ1-1,TRBV30,many
CASRNRAGYYEQYF,TGTGCCAGCCGTAATAGGGCAGGGTACTACGAGCAGTACTTC,.,TRBJ2-7,TRBV11-2,.
CASSQEQGMREQYF,TGCGCCAGCAGCCAAGAACAGGGAATGAGAGAGCAGTACTTC,.,TRBJ2-7,TRBV4-3,.
CASSWGFEAFF,TGTGCCAGCAGTTGGGGTTTCGAAGCTTTCTTT,.,TRBJ1-1,TRBV27,.
CASSYRREIGETQYF,TGTGCCAGCAGTTACAGGCGGGAGATAGGAGAGACCCAGTACTTC,TRBD2,TRBJ2-5,TRBV6-1,many
CAWSYPALFGRGFTDTQYF,TGTGCCTGGAGCTACCCTGCTCTCTTCGGCAGGGGCTTCACAGATACGCAGTATTTT,.,TRBJ2-3,TRBV30,few
CASSFEDYNEQFF,TGTGCCAGCAGTTTTGAAGATTACAATGAGCAGTTCTTC,.,TRBJ2-1,TRBV28,many
CASLSQGSGELFF,TGTGCCAGTCTGAGCCAGGGGTCCGGGGAGCTGTTTTTT,.,TRBJ2-2,TRBV6-1,.
CASSLTQVANPSGNTIYF,TGTGCCAGCAGCTTAACACAGGTGGCAAACCCCTCTGGAAACACCATATATTTT,.,TRBJ1-3,TRBV7-2,few
CAISDRGEETQYF,TGTGCCATCAGTGACAGGGGGGAAGAGACCCAGTACTTC,.,TRBJ2-5,TRBV10-3,.
CASSQAPTGLAGVGRWETQYF,TGCGCCAGCAGCCAAGCCCCCACCGGGCTAGCGGGAGTCGGACGTTGGGAGACCCAGTACTTC,TRBD2,TRBJ2-5,TRBV4-1,.
CASSYRSWDGRHEKLFF,TGTGCCAGCAGCTACCGGTCGTGGGACGGTAGACATGAAAAACTGTTTTTT,.,TRBJ1-4,TRBV7-9,.
CASRDSGGYNEQFF,TGTGCCAGCAGGGATAGCGGGGGTTACAATGAGCAGTTCTTC,TRBD2,TRBJ2-1,TRBV28,many
CASSLWTGRNNQPQHF,TGTGCCAGCAGTTTATGGACAGGGAGAAATAATCAGCCCCAGCATTTT,TRBD1,TRBJ1-5,TRBV28,few
CASSLGLAEADTQYF,TGTGCCAGCAGTTTGGGACTAGCGGAAGCAGATACGCAGTATTTT,TRBD2,TRBJ2-3,TRBV28,many
CASSLRDARPYSNQPQHF,TGTGCCAGTAGTCTCCGGGACGCAAGGCCTTATAGCAATCAGCCCCAGCATTTT,.,TRBJ1-5,TRBV19,.
CASSPGTYRFYEQYF,TGTGCCAGCTCACCAGGGACTTACAGGTTCTACGAGCAGTACTTC,.,TRBJ2-7,TRBV18,many
CASSRRGVQETQYF,TGTGCCAGCAGCCGCAGGGGGGTCCAAGAGACCCAGTACTTC,.,TRBJ2-5,TRBV7-2,.
CASSPTGVRVQYF,TGTGCCAGCAGCCCGACAGGGGTTAGGGTGCAGTACTTC,TRBD1,TRBJ2-7,TRBV28,few
CASSVKAGHSYNEQFF,TGTGCCAGCAGCGTAAAAGCGGGACACTCCTACAATGAGCAGTTCTTC,.,TRBJ2-1,TRBV9,few
CASSSPWRTEAFF,TGTGCCAGCAGTTCGCCTTGGAGAACTGAAGCTTTCTTT,.,TRBJ1-1,TRBV27,few
CASRDSLSEQYF,TGTGCCAGCAGAGACAGTCTGAGCGAGCAGTACTTC,.,TRBJ2-7,TRBV28,few
CASSATVLYGYTF,TGTGCCAGCAGCGCGACTGTTCTCTATGGCTACACCTTC,.,TRBJ1-2,TRBV7-8,.
CATKSLSTGELFF,TGTGCCACCAAAAGTTTATCCACCGGGGAGCTGTTTTTT,.,TRBJ2-2,TRBV24-1,few
CASSFPWDRGNEQFF,TGTGCCAGCAGCTTCCCTTGGGACAGGGGTAATGAGCAGTTCTTC,TRBD1,TRBJ2-1,TRBV7-8,.
CASSLSGTKGETQYF,TGTGCCAGCAGTTTATCCGGGACTAAGGGAGAGACCCAGTACTTC,TRBD2,TRBJ2-5,TRBV28,few
CSAISGARNEQFF,TGCAGTGCCATTAGCGGGGCGCGCAATGAGCAGTTCTTC,TRBD2,TRBJ2-1,TRBV20-1,.
CASSYRRTVPEAFF,TGTGCCAGCAGTTACCGCCGGACAGTGCCTGAAGCTTTCTTT,.,TRBJ1-1,TRBV6-5,.
CASKLRDNYGYTF,TGTGCCAGCAAGCTCAGGGATAACTATGGCTACACCTTC,.,TRBJ1-2,TRBV28,.
CASSQEQGQGGRDTQYF,TGCGCCAGCAGCCAAGAACAAGGACAGGGGGGTAGAGATACGCAGTATTTT,TRBD1,TRBJ2-3,TRBV4-3,few
CASRYTGTAEAFF,TGTGCCAGCAGGTATACAGGGACCGCTGAAGCTTTCTTT,.,TRBJ1-1,TRBV12-3/TRBV12-4,few
CASSLILGGENTEAFF,TGTGCCAGCAGTTTAATCTTAGGGGGCGAGAACACTGAAGCTTTCTTT,TRBD1,TRBJ1-1,TRBV12-3/TRBV12-4,many
CASSVATGAGPYEQYF,TGTGCCAGCAGCGTAGCGACAGGGGCCGGACCCTACGAGCAGTACTTC,TRBD1,TRBJ2-7,TRBV9,many
CASSPVGPEAFF,TGTGCCAGCTCACCAGTAGGTCCTGAAGCTTTCTTT,.,TRBJ1-1,TRBV18,many
CASSLIPRSSNTGELFF,TGTGCCAGCAGTTTAATCCCCAGGTCCTCGAACACCGGGGAGCTGTTTTTT,.,TRBJ2-2,TRBV12-3/TRBV12-4,few
CASSFGQGNTDTQYF,TGTGCCAGCAGCTTTGGGCAGGGGAACACAGATACGCAGTATTTT,.,TRBJ2-3,TRBV28,many
CSAPGTSDDTGELFF,TGCAGTGCTCCCGGGACTAGCGACGACACCGGGGAGCTGTTTTTT,TRBD2,TRBJ2-2,TRBV20-1,.
CASSSGGEAFF,TGTGCCAGCAGCTCCGGTGGCGAAGCTTTCTTT,.,TRBJ1-1,TRBV7-3,few
CASSFLRQGVGTGELFF,TGTGCCAGCAGCTTCCTTCGGCAGGGGGTTGGCACCGGGGAGCTGTTTTTT,TRBD1,TRBJ2-2,TRBV7-9,many
CASSIRHEQYF,TGTGCCAGTAGTATTAGACACGAGCAGTACTTC,.,TRBJ2-7,TRBV19,once
CSVGLSGGGPGGDTQYF,TGCAGCGTTGGTCTCTCAGGAGGGGGCCCCGGGGGAGATACGCAGTATTTT,.,TRBJ2-3,TRBV29-1,.
CASSALDEQFF,TGTGCCAGCAGTGCACTAGATGAGCAGTTCTTC,.,TRBJ2-1,TRBV6-2/TRBV6-3,many
CASSGSYNEQFF,TGTGCCAGCAGTGGATCGTACAATGAGCAGTTCTTC,.,TRBJ2-1,TRBV2,many
CASSENPIQETQYF,TGTGCCAGCAGTGAAAACCCAATACAAGAGACCCAGTACTTC,.,TRBJ2-5,TRBV6-1,.
CASSHDIPDTQYF,TGTGCCAGCAGCCACGACATACCAGATACGCAGTATTTT,.,TRBJ2-3,TRBV3-1,many
CSASPTDPGELFF,TGCAGTGCCTCCCCCACGGATCCCGGGGAGCTGTTTTTT,.,TRBJ2-2,TRBV20-1,few
CASSLALGETQYF,TGTGCCAGCAGCTTAGCGCTGGGGGAGACCCAGTACTTC,.,TRBJ2-5,TRBV7-2,many
CASRIEDTQYF,TGTGCCAGCAGAATTGAAGATACGCAGTATTTT,.,TRBJ2-3,TRBV6-1,few